The present T cell receptor (beta chain) was sequenced within a study of vaccination and CD4 T cells after COVID-19. Study in general: The authors used overlapping spike peptides from SARS-CoV-2, HCoV-NL63, HCoV-OC43 and HCoV-229E to stimulate cells.

This CDR3 is 15 amino acids long. V dropped 7 bases and J dropped 0 bases, with 13 bases sitting between them. Stated treatment: approximately 11-day PBMC culture with coronavirus spike peptide pools or control peptides (ViraFEST assay). ViraFEST enlarged antigen-specific T cell populations with peptide pools and afterwards sequenced TCRs. Positive PCR dates covered March to December 2020, before US Alpha, Beta and Delta variants. Sequencing of DNA taken from cultured CD4+ T cells relied on the Oncomine TCR Beta short-read assay. Via MiXCR, TCRdb re-called the PCR reads, giving one row per CDR3 protein. The sample shows under 11,000 distinct CDR3 sequences, 44% of them seen only once. This clonotype was counted a few times. The antigen is undetermined.

The sample was CD4+ T cells from blood, cultured in vitro. The chain couples TRBV12-3 or TRBV12-4 to TRBJ1-5; no firm D call. This clonotype originated in a human donor who had recovered from COVID-19. CDR3 coding DNA: TGTGCCAGCAAGTCCTTACAATATAGCAATCAGCCCCAGCATTTT. Protein sequence: CASKSLQYSNQPQHF.